The rows below give T cell receptor beta chains drawn from one sample of a study of beta chain features in type 1 diabetes. Assay: immunoSEQ multiplex PCR; the TCRdb copy retains only in-frame clones and omits some. The data contain about 620,000 clones, about a sixth of them seen just once; the ten biggest clones take up approximately 0.099%. The sample consisted of naive CD4+ T cells from blood. These TCRs come from a man aged 18-30 years in good health. Each CDR3 is given with its conserved first and last residue. D genes are given only for firm matches. Size is stated for part of the rows, as once, few or many counts, or as a class when the clone is expanded.

D gene,J gene,V gene,clone size,CDR3 protein,CDR3 DNA
.,TRBJ2-1,TRBV28,few,CASSLQRTRFF,TGTGCCAGCAGTTTACAGCGGACAAGGTTCTTC
.,TRBJ2-7,TRBV7-2,few,CASSLAGQIYEQYF,TGTGCCAGCAGCTTAGCTGGGCAGATTTACGAGCAGTACTTC
.,TRBJ2-5,TRBV5-1,few,CASSLAGRQETQYF,TGCGCCAGCAGCTTGGCCGGCAGACAAGAGACCCAGTACTTC
.,TRBJ2-1,TRBV2,.,CASSDGSPQFF,TGTGCCAGCAGTGACGGATCCCCCCAGTTCTTC
.,TRBJ2-1,TRBV14,.,CASSPPSAEQFF,TGTGCCAGCAGCCCACCATCTGCGGAGCAGTTCTTC
.,TRBJ2-2,TRBV7-2,few,CASSLAFSGAGELFF,TGTGCCAGCAGCTTAGCCTTTTCGGGGGCCGGGGAGCTGTTTTTT
TRBD1,TRBJ2-7,TRBV18,.,CASSPVPHRGLVEQYF,TGTGCCAGCTCACCAGTCCCCCACAGGGGGCTGGTCGAGCAGTACTTC
.,TRBJ2-7,TRBV28,.,CASSGQPRIEQYF,TGTGCCAGCAGTGGGCAGCCTAGGATCGAGCAGTACTTC
.,TRBJ2-7,TRBV25-1,few,CASSESGIDDEQYF,TGTGCCAGCAGTGAATCCGGGATCGACGACGAGCAGTACTTC
.,TRBJ1-2,TRBV30,few,CAWSVPGVVYGYTF,TGTGCCTGGAGTGTGCCCGGAGTGGTTTATGGCTACACCTTC
TRBD2,TRBJ2-2,TRBV14,.,CASSQGTSLGSGELFF,TGTGCCAGCAGCCAAGGGACTAGTCTCGGTTCCGGGGAGCTGTTTTTT